A single TCR beta chain is shown here with its context. Its cognate antigen has yet to be identified. One base away there is no much larger clone; base qualities are not given. This record belongs to a study of T cell repertoires in cytomegalovirus infection (dated by TCRdb to between 2017 and 2020). Regarding the study in general: The peptide stimulations were aimed at well-studied HLA-B-restricted epitopes as well as recently identified HLA-C-restricted CMV epitopes, whose presentation resists viral immunomodulation. Donor HLA type was relevant to the analysis, because carriage of CMV infection together with the matching HLA type was indicated by public TCR beta signatures. Overall study outcomes, separate from this receptor: In the ex vivo response, HLA-C-restricted CMV-specific TCR beta clonotypes were dominant, and in two of eight donors the single most frequent clonotype came from this HLA-C-restricted group. Carriers of CMV infection plus the relevant HLA type were discriminated by the cumulative frequency of public TCR beta family members in the study cohort and in an independent roughly 340-donor cohort.

TCRdb names Illumina HiSeq 1500 as the instrument used. TCRdb trimmed public reads at Q25 via fastp, called clones via MiXCR and kept in-frame beta chains. Each entry is one CDR3 protein sequence, shown with its most common DNA and genes. The sample table lists approximately 600,000 distinct CDR3 sequences, roughly 43% of them with a count of one. 48% of the sample belongs to the ten largest clones. Compared with germline, V lacks 5 bases and J lacks 5 bases; bases without a gene match: 8. Measured from the cysteine to the phenylalanine, the CDR3 is 15 residues long. Just the 45-base CDR3 DNA is kept, in frame starting at base 1. The treatment or condition label corresponds to: in vitro stimulation with specific CMV peptide epitopes to enrich CMV-specific T cells.

The sequence derives from a human donor in good health (CMV status not recorded). Some clones in this sample may be carry-over from other donors' samples. Here the chain combines TRBV12-3 or TRBV12-4 and TRBJ2-5, with 10 bases aligning to TRBD1. This specimen consisted of cultured PBMCs, obtained from culture after CMV antigen stimulation. The DNA reads TGTGCCAGCAGTATTGGGACAGGGGCTGTGGAGACCCAGTACTTC. This translates into CASSIGTGAVETQYF.